Listed here are 9 T cell receptor beta chains from one sample, sequenced in a study of identical twins. TCRdb ran MiXCR on the 5' RACE reads and lists one entry per CDR3 protein. The repertoire holds some 1,700,000 distinct CDR3 sequences, with roughly a third as singletons. The sequenced sample was cord blood. The receptors come from a newborn girl in good health.

This clonotype was seen at least ten times. The rearrangement links TRBV7-6 to TRBJ2-3; the D is unclear. V was pared by 2 bases and J by 2 bases, with 5 bases between. The CDR3 extends over 13 amino acids. Germline assignment: CDR1 SGHVS and CDR2 FNYEAQ. The CDR3: CASSLHFTDTQYF. The CDR3 nucleotides are TGTGCCAGCAGCTTACACTTCACAGATACGCAGTATTTT.

The table lists this clonotype with a few counts. DNA for the CDR3: TGCAGTGCTAGAGATTTAGTAGCGGAAAACTACAATGAGCAGTTCTTC. Protein sequence: CSARDLVAENYNEQFF. The rearrangement joins TRBV20-1 to TRBJ2-1; D is perhaps TRBD2 (6 bases). The CDR3 consists of 16 residues. V gave up 0 bases and J gave up 3 bases, with 15 bases separating them. Germline V lookup: CDR1 DFQATT, CDR2 SNEGSKA (reference sequence).

The chain is built from TRBV6-2 or TRBV6-3 and TRBJ2-7; 10 bases fit TRBD2. The J call may be faulty, since TRBJ2-5 better matches the DNA end. The CDR3 consists of 16 residues. Germline V gene lookup returns CDR1 MNHEY and CDR2 SVGEGT. The CDR3 DNA sequence: TGTGCCAGCAGTTATGAAAGGCTAGCGGGAGTAGAGACCCAGTACTTC. Its translation is CASSYERLAGVETQYF.

This clonotype was seen once. V is TRBV28 and J is TRBJ2-7, with 10 nucleotides matching TRBD2. CDR1 is MDHEN and CDR2 is SYDVKM in the germline V gene. The V and J ends lost 8 bases and 0 bases, in that order; junction bases with no gene match: 7. This CDR3 spans 15 amino acids. The DNA of the CDR3 is TGTGCCAGCGGTGTAGCGGGAGGCAGCTCCTACGAGCAGTACTTC. Amino acid sequence: CASGVAGGSSYEQYF. Together with reference TRBV28 and TRBJ2-7, the CDR3 gives the full variable domain: DVKVTQSSRYLVKRTGEKVFLECVQDMDHENMFWYRQDPGLGLRLIYFSYDVKMKEKGDIPEGYSVSREKKERFSLILESASTNQTSMYLCASGVAGGSSYEQYFGPGTRLTVT.

This clonotype was observed a few times. The genes are TRBV5-6 and TRBJ2-1, with D hard to call. The V gene's germline CDR1 is SGHDT and CDR2 YYEEEE. There are 16 residues in the CDR3. V lost 0 bases to trimming and J lost 0 bases, with 10 bases between them. This CDR3 reads CASSLGAGSSYNEQFF. The CDR3, as DNA: TGTGCCAGCAGCTTGGGGGCTGGTAGCTCCTACAATGAGCAGTTCTTC.

This clonotype was counted between two and nine times. The chain joins TRBV4-1 to TRBJ1-4, with 8 bases identical to TRBD1. V lost 4 bases to trimming and J lost 4 bases; unmatched junction nucleotides: 8. The CDR3 runs 16 residues. In germline, CDR1 is MGHRA, CDR2 YSYEKL. The CDR3 DNA reads TGCGCCAGCAGCCTTTCGACAGGGGCCGTTAATGAAAAACTGTTTTTT. Encoded protein: CASSLSTGAVNEKLFF.

This clonotype was recorded at least ten times. J is TRBJ2-1 and V is TRBV28; D is possibly TRBD2 (5 bases). This CDR3 region has 12 residues. V lost 6 bases and J lost 6, with 9 bases in between. Looked up from germline, CDR1 is MDHEN and CDR2 is SYDVKM. The CDR3 DNA reads as TGTGCCAGCAGGTCCGGACTCAATGAGCAGTTCTTC. Protein: CASRSGLNEQFF.

Concerning this clonotype itself: A much larger clone lies one base from this, so it may be a read error. The rearrangement uses TRBV4-2 and TRBJ2-1; TRBD1 matches at 10 bases. CDR1 and CDR2 (germline): LGHNA, YNFKEQ. J lost 10 bases, V lost 6 bases, and 6 bases had no gene match. This CDR3 has 13 residues. In DNA form, the CDR3 reads TGTGCCAGCAGTCGACAGGGGGCTGGCGAGCAGTTCTTC. It codes for CASSRQGAGEQFF.

This chain connects TRBV24-1 to TRBJ2-2; 7 nucleotides agree with TRBD2. The V segment lost 6 bases and the J segment 8 bases; nucleotides outside the gene matches: 8. CDR1 is KGHDR and CDR2 is SFDVKD in the germline V gene. The CDR3 contains 14 residues. CDR3 amino acids: CATSSSGMSGELFF. The CDR3 DNA sequence: TGTGCCACCAGTTCGAGCGGGATGTCGGGGGAGCTGTTTTTT.